What follows are 19 T cell receptor beta chains derived from one specimen sequenced in a study of shared clonotypes between healthy human individuals. Clones were sequenced by immunoSEQ multiplex PCR, and TCRdb holds only the in-frame ones, with some missing. Of some 92,000 clones in the sample, roughly half were seen once. Input material: PBMCs. The source of these receptors is a woman aged 40 to 55 in good health. Some clones in this sample may be carry-over from other donors' samples.

This clone was detected only a few times. This sequence joins TRBV2 and TRBJ1-1; D is undetermined. V was trimmed by 6 bases and J by 5 bases, leaving 25 bases between them. Germline V CDR1 and CDR2: SNHLY, FYNNEI. This CDR3 spans 17 amino acids. Written as DNA, the CDR3 is TGTGCCAGCAGCCGGGAACCCTCACTCCTATCGGGGACTGAAGCTTTCTTT. Translation: CASSREPSLLSGTEAFF.

The chain couples TRBV4-1 to TRBJ1-5; 7 bases map to TRBD1. The CDR3 has 14 residues. Germline trimming cut 0 bases from V and 4 bases from J; bases unmatched to any gene: 0. Germline CDR1 and CDR2: MGHRA and YSYEKL. CDR3 region: CASSQDRGNQPQHF. The CDR3 bases are TGCGCCAGCAGCCAAGACAGGGGGAATCAGCCCCAGCATTTT.

Worth noting for this clone: Within the sample, other DNA sequences also encode this same CDR3. The chain employs TRBV5-6 and TRBJ2-7; 8 nucleotides align to TRBD1. This CDR3 has 13 amino acids. Germline assignment: CDR1 SGHDT and CDR2 YYEEEE. V lost 7 bases, J lost 5 bases, and 8 bases stayed unmatched. The CDR3: CASRDRRFDEQYF. The CDR3 coding sequence is TGTGCCAGCCGGGACAGGCGCTTCGACGAGCAGTACTTC. Based on the CDR3 plus reference TRBV5-6 and TRBJ2-7, the full variable domain is DAGVTQSPTHLIKTRGQQVTLRCSPKSGHDTVSWYQQALGQGPQFIFQYYEEEERQRGNFPDRFSGHQFPNYSSELNVNALLLGDSALYLCASRDRRFDEQYFGPGTRLTVT.

This clone was detected ten times or more. This CDR3 is CASSLDLGYAGEAKNIQYF. DNA of the CDR3: TGTGCCAGCAGCTTAGATCTGGGTTATGCAGGGGAAGCCAAAAACATTCAGTACTTC. V usage is TRBV7-9 and J usage is TRBJ2-4, with D perhaps matching TRBD1 (6 bases). Germline CDR1 SEHNR, CDR2 FQNEAQ (reference sequence). CDR3 length equals 19 residues. Trimming left V 1 base short and J 0 bases short, with 19 bases between.

A few counts support this clone. The rearrangement joins TRBV30 to TRBJ1-2; a possible D gene is TRBD1 (5 bases). This CDR3 has 14 residues. Trimming pared 2 bases from V and 6 bases from J, leaving 16 bases between. Germline CDR1 and CDR2: GTSNPN and SVGIG (reference sequence). Here the CDR3 DNA reads TGTGCCTGGAGTCCCGGGGGGGGATCCCATGGCTACACCTTC. Residues: CAWSPGGGSHGYTF.

In the case of this clone: Other DNA sequences within the sample encode an identical CDR3. The V gene is TRBV28, the J gene TRBJ2-4, with D perhaps TRBD2 (5 bases). Looked up from germline, CDR1 is MDHEN and CDR2 is SYDVKM. CDR3 length: 14 residues. V dropped 6 bases and J dropped 7 bases, with 16 bases sitting between them. CDR3 in amino acids: CASRDEGRGNIQYF. The CDR3 DNA reads TGTGCCAGCAGAGACGAGGGCCGCGGGAACATTCAGTACTTC.

This clone was counted at least ten times. This rearrangement joins TRBV7-2 to TRBJ2-7, with 10 positions matching TRBD1. From germline, CDR1 is SGHTA and CDR2 FQGNSA. The CDR3 is 14 amino acids. With 6 bases clipped from V and 2 bases from J, the junction kept 4 bases outside the gene matches. The CDR3 DNA follows: TGTGCCAGCAGGGAGGGACAGGGGCCCTACGAGCAGTACTTC. Its translation is CASREGQGPYEQYF.

This clone came up once. The genes are TRBV6-5 and TRBJ1-5, with D perhaps TRBD1 (6 bases). The V gene's germline CDR1 is MNHEY and CDR2 SVGAGI. V lost 0 bases to trimming and J lost 4 bases, with 13 bases between them. This CDR3 is built from 16 residues. The CDR3 nucleotides read TGTGCCAGCAGTTACTCAGGGGGACGGATTAATCAGCCCCAGCATTTT. It codes for CASSYSGGRINQPQHF.

For this clone: One end of the junction fails to match germline, which may point to a read error. The rearrangement joins TRBV18 to TRBJ2-7, with 12 bases identical to TRBD1. Germline CDR1 KGHSH, CDR2 LQKENI. This CDR3 has 12 amino acids. CDR3 amino acids: CASSSGTGGDLF. DNA for the CDR3: TGTGCCAGCTCATCCGGGACAGGGGGCGATTTGTTC.

This clone was seen a handful of times. This chain links TRBV15 with TRBJ1-5; 7 bases agree with TRBD1. The CDR3 length is 14 residues. The germline V gene encodes CDR1 LNHNV and CDR2 YYDKDF (reference sequence). The trim removed 3 bases at V and 4 bases at J, leaving 3 bases unmatched. This chain's CDR3 is CATSRGQRNQPQHF. The DNA of the CDR3 is TGTGCCACCAGCAGGGGACAGAGGAATCAGCCCCAGCATTTT.

For the CDR3, the DNA is TGTGCCAGCAGCTTTCGACAGGGGGATCAGCCCCAGCATTTT. As protein: CASSFRQGDQPQHF. The chain combines TRBV7-2 with TRBJ1-5; 9 bases map to TRBD1. Germline values: CDR1 SGHTA, CDR2 FQGNSA. The length of the CDR3 is 14 residues. V trimming: 3 bases; J trimming: 5 bases; junction bases outside the gene matches: 2.

The chain combines TRBV6-5 with TRBJ2-1, with TRBD2 matching over 7 bases. The CDR3 has 15 residues. Germline trimming cut 2 bases from V and 7 bases from J; bases unmatched to any gene: 8. Germline V gene sequence: CDR1 MNHEY, CDR2 SVGAGI. CDR3 sequence: CASSYDGREGNEQFF. CDR3 DNA sequence: TGTGCCAGCAGTTACGATGGAAGGGAGGGAAATGAGCAGTTCTTC.

The chain carries TRBV30 and TRBJ2-7; 11 bases match TRBD2. This CDR3 is 16 amino acids long. The V and J ends lost 2 bases and 2 bases, in that order; junction bases with no gene match: 8. Germline assignment: CDR1 GTSNPN and CDR2 SVGIG (reference sequence). The CDR3 spells CAWSRPSGRIAYEQYF. Written as DNA, the CDR3 is TGTGCCTGGAGTCGGCCTAGCGGGAGGATAGCCTACGAGCAGTACTTC.

This clone appeared a few times. This chain joins TRBV7-2 and TRBJ2-3; unclear D gene. This CDR3 spans 14 amino acids. Trimming removed 4 bases at V and 0 bases at J, with 8 bases between. Per germline, CDR1 SGHTA and CDR2 FQGNSA. The CDR3 protein is CASSSLASTDTQYF. The CDR3 nucleotides read TGTGCCAGCAGCTCACTTGCTAGCACAGATACGCAGTATTTT.

Ten or more counts support this clone. This chain connects TRBV7-9 to TRBJ1-3; 9 bases are shared with TRBD1. The germline V gene encodes CDR1 SEHNR and CDR2 FQNEAQ (reference sequence). J was trimmed by 4 bases and V by 8 bases; bases with no gene match: 9. The CDR3 is made up of 15 amino acids. CDR3 DNA: TGTGCCAGCGGCGGACAGGGGACGGGAGGAAACACCATATATTTT. It yields the protein CASGGQGTGGNTIYF.

J is TRBJ2-7 and V is TRBV7-8; D is possibly TRBD1 (5 bases). The CDR3 is made up of 14 amino acids. Trimming took off 4 bases at V and 4 bases at J, with 14 bases between the two ends. Germline V lookup: CDR1 SGHVS, CDR2 FQNEAQ. The CDR3 spells CASSSDHRYYEQYF. The CDR3 nucleotides are TGTGCCAGCAGCTCAGACCACAGGTATTACGAGCAGTACTTC.

This clone showed up many times. V and J are TRBV25-1 and TRBJ2-5; D not resolved. Trimming left V 2 bases short and J 5 bases short, with 9 bases between. The CDR3 is made up of 13 amino acids. Germline V CDR1 and CDR2: MGHDK, SYGVNS. The CDR3 nucleotides are TGTGCCAGCAGTGAAGACCTGCGGGAGACCCAGTACTTC. The encoded protein is CASSEDLRETQYF.

The chain joins TRBV7-3 to TRBJ2-5, with TRBD1 identical over 9 bases. The CDR3 is made up of 14 amino acids. The trim removed 4 bases at V and 5 bases at J, leaving 5 bases unmatched. Germline CDR1 and CDR2: SGHTA and FQGTGA. The CDR3 loop reads CASSSITGGETQYF. The CDR3 coding sequence is TGTGCCAGCAGCTCCATCACAGGGGGCGAGACCCAGTACTTC.

This clone occurred many times. The rearrangement links TRBV6-1 to TRBJ2-1; perhaps TRBD1 as D (6 bases). V was shortened by 4 bases and J by 0 bases, with 13 bases between the two germline ends. Germline CDR1 MNHNS, CDR2 SASEGT. The CDR3 consists of 16 residues. The CDR3 DNA reads TGTGCCAGCAGTGTTCGAGAGGACAGCTCCTACAATGAGCAGTTCTTC. It codes for CASSVREDSSYNEQFF.